Below are 8 T cell receptor beta chains sequenced from a single sample in a study of graft-versus-host responses after intestinal transplantation. TCRdb keeps only in-frame clones here, not all; method: immunoSEQ multiplex PCR. Here the sample spans roughly 120,000 clones, about nine tenths being singletons. No antigen has been identified for these receptors. The starting material was unstimulated CD4+ T cells sorted from spleen or lymph node cells, obtained before intestinal transplant. These receptor sequences come from a human donor who received an intestinal transplant.

The chain recombines TRBV7-2 with TRBJ2-5, with D tentatively TRBD2 (7 bases). The CDR3 sequence is 15 residues long. Germline V gene data show CDR1 as SGHTA and CDR2 as FQGNSA. V lost 5 bases and J 4 bases, leaving 17 bases between the germline ends. The CDR3 nucleotides are TGTGCCAGCAGCACCCCCCGAGGGGGGGTAGAGACCCAGTACTTC. It translates to CASSTPRGGVETQYF.

The chain joins TRBV7-3 to TRBJ2-3; a possible D gene is TRBD1 (5 bases). The V end was cut by 2 bases, the J end by 4 bases, with 13 bases between. The length of the CDR3 is 15 residues. The germline V gene encodes CDR1 SGHTA and CDR2 FQGTGA. CDR3 nucleotides: TGTGCCAGCAGCTTAGGACAATTCTGGGCAGATACGCAGTATTTT. Translating gives CASSLGQFWADTQYF. Complete variable domain (other parts from reference TRBV7-3 and TRBJ2-3): GAGVSQTPSNKVTEKGKYVELRCDPISGHTALYWYRQSLGQGPEFLIYFQGTGAADDSGLPNDRFFAVRPEGSVSTLKIQRTERGDSAVYLCASSLGQFWADTQYFGPGTRLTVL.

The chain couples TRBV28 to TRBJ2-5; D perhaps matches TRBD1 (5 bases). The CDR3 sequence is 12 residues long. V was clipped by 4 bases and J by 5 bases, with 8 bases between them. The germline gives CDR1 MDHEN, CDR2 SYDVKM. The CDR3 coding sequence is TGTGCCAGCAGTTCAGGGTTGGAGACCCAGTACTTC. Amino acids: CASSSGLETQYF. Full variable domain (remainder filled in from reference TRBV28 and TRBJ2-5): DVKVTQSSRYLVKRTGEKVFLECVQDMDHENMFWYRQDPGLGLRLIYFSYDVKMKEKGDIPEGYSVSREKKERFSLILESASTNQTSMYLCASSSGLETQYFGPGTRLLVL.

The rearrangement joins TRBV25-1 to TRBJ2-1; 11 bases fit TRBD2. Trimming removed 3 bases from V and 7 bases from J; junction bases left unmatched: 2. The CDR3 is 14 residues long. Germline CDR1 and CDR2: MGHDK and SYGVNS. The DNA of the CDR3 is TGTGCCAGCAGTGAGACTAGCGGGGATAATGAGCAGTTCTTC. This sequence encodes CASSETSGDNEQFF.

This chain links TRBV5-1 with TRBJ1-3; D is uncertain. CDR3 size: 14 residues. V lost 0 bases and J lost 4, with 8 bases in between. Germline-derived CDR1 and CDR2 are SGHRS and YFSETQ. The CDR3 loop is CASSLDPVGNTIYF. CDR3 coding DNA: TGCGCCAGCAGCTTGGACCCGGTGGGAAACACCATATATTTT. The entire variable domain, with the rest obtained from reference TRBV5-1 and TRBJ1-3, is as follows: KAGVTQTPRYLIKTRGQQVTLSCSPISGHRSVSWYQQTPGQGLQFLFEYFSETQRNKGNFPGRFSGRQFSNSRSEMNVSTLELGDSALYLCASSLDPVGNTIYFGEGSWLTVV.

The chain uses TRBV7-2 and TRBJ1-2; TRBD1 agrees at 7 bases. This CDR3 contains 14 residues. J gave up 8 bases and V 5 bases, and 11 bases lay outside the gene matches. Germline assignment: CDR1 SGHTA and CDR2 FQGNSA. CDR3 coding DNA: TGTGCCAGCAGCCCCCGACAGGGCGGAAGCGGCTACACCTTC. This codes for CASSPRQGGSGYTF.

This clone came up a few times. The rearrangement joins TRBV7-7 to TRBJ2-7, with 8 bases aligning to TRBD1. The CDR3 has 14 residues. CDR1 and CDR2 (germline): SSHAT, FNYEAQ (reference sequence). V was clipped by 1 base and J by 8 bases; unmatched bases: 7. This CDR3 reads CASSLDFGTGQQYF. DNA of the CDR3: TGTGCCAGCAGCTTAGATTTTGGGACAGGTCAGCAGTACTTC.

The chain combines TRBV7-9 with TRBJ1-1; no firm D call. Looked up from germline, CDR1 is SEHNR and CDR2 is FQNEAQ (reference sequence). The V end was cut by 6 bases, the J end by 0 bases, with 11 bases between. This CDR3 region has 14 residues. The DNA of the CDR3 is TGTGCCAGCAGTTCCCGGGATATGAACACTGAAGCTTTCTTT. Its protein product is CASSSRDMNTEAFF.